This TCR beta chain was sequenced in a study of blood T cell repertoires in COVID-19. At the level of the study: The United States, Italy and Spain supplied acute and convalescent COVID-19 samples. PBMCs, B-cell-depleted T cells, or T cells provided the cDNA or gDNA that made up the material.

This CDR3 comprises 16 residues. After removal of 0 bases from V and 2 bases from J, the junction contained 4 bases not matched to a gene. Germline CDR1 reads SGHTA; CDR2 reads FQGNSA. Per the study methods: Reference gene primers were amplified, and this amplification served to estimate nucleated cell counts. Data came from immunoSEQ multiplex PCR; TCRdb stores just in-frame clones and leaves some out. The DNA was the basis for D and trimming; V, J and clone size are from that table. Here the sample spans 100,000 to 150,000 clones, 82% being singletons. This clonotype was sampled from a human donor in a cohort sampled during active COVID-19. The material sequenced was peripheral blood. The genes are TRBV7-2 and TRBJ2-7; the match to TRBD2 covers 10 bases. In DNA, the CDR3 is TGTGCCAGCAGCTTAGCCCTAGCGGGGGACACCTACGAGCAGTACTTC. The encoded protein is CASSLALAGDTYEQYF.